These 14 T cell receptor beta chains came from one sample sequenced in a study of blood T cells in healthy people across ages (dated by TCRdb to about 2015). Receptors were amplified or captured by 5' RACE. The sequencing machine was an Illumina HiSeq 2500. The second PCR ran for roughly 6 to 11 cycles and used a J-beta primer mix along with a sample-barcoded 5' primer. TCRdb trimmed the raw reads at Q25, called clones with MiXCR and kept productive beta chains. Here each entry gathers all rows of one CDR3 protein and keeps the most common genes and DNA. The sample data list about 1.5 million distinct CDR3 sequences, and approximately 43% of these were observed just once. The top ten clones comprise 4% of the sample. The sequenced sample was blood. The receptors shown here come from a woman between 18 and 29 years old in good health.

This clonotype was observed a handful of times. This sequence joins TRBV27 and TRBJ2-7; tentatively, D is TRBD2 (6 bases). Trimming pared 6 bases from V and 3 bases from J, leaving 21 bases between. Germline values: CDR1 MNHEY, CDR2 SMNVEV (reference sequence). This CDR3 has 16 residues. The CDR3: CASRLSARELYYEQYF. DNA for the CDR3: TGTGCCAGCAGACTCTCGGCCCGGGAGCTCTACTACGAGCAGTACTTC.

The chain uses TRBV29-1 and TRBJ1-4, with D uncertain. The CDR3 sequence is 12 residues long. Germline V gene lookup returns CDR1 SQVTM and CDR2 ANQGSEA. Trimming cost V 5 bases and J 5 bases, with 9 bases left between them. In DNA form, the CDR3 reads TGCAGCGTTAGGGAGAGGAATGAAAAACTGTTTTTT. Protein product: CSVRERNEKLFF.

The chain has TRBV19 and TRBJ2-3; 10 bases line up with TRBD1. J gave up 3 bases and V 3 bases, and 12 bases lay outside the gene matches. The CDR3 loop spans 18 amino acids. Germline CDR1 reads LNHDA; CDR2 reads SQIVND (reference sequence). The CDR3 reads CASSITLLGQGWTDTQYF. The CDR3 DNA is TGTGCCAGTAGTATCACTCTTCTGGGACAGGGGTGGACAGATACGCAGTATTTT.

This clonotype was detected a few times. The rearrangement links TRBV28 to TRBJ2-7; weak D call: TRBD1 (5 bases). Trimming removed 7 bases at V and 3 bases at J, with 16 bases between. CDR1 is MDHEN, CDR2 SYDVKM, per germline. CDR3 length: 14 residues. The CDR3 loop reads CASTEWGSHYEQYF. Here the CDR3 DNA reads TGTGCCAGCACTGAATGGGGCTCGCACTACGAGCAGTACTTC.

The CDR3 DNA is TGTGCCATCAGTGGCAGTAGCACAGATACGCAGTATTTT. Translation: CAISGSSTDTQYF. The chain employs TRBV10-3 and TRBJ2-3; D unresolved. Germline loops: CDR1 ENHRY, CDR2 SYGVKD. Between the trimmed V and J ends, which lost 4 bases and 0 bases, there was a span of 5 bases. This CDR3 comprises 13 residues.

The sample holds many counts of this clonotype. The genes are TRBV12-3 or TRBV12-4 and TRBJ2-1; TRBD1 aligns across 7 bases. The CDR3 runs 15 residues. V shed 3 bases, J shed 4 bases, and the junction held 6 bases outside the gene matches. CDR3: CASSFEQGNYNEQFF. DNA of the CDR3: TGTGCCAGCAGTTTTGAACAGGGGAATTACAATGAGCAGTTCTTC.

CDR3 coding DNA: TGTGCCAGCAGAGTAACAGGGGGAGATACGCAGTATTTT. Encoded protein: CASRVTGGDTQYF. The chain combines TRBV12-3 or TRBV12-4 with TRBJ2-3; 8 nucleotides match TRBD1. J lost 5 bases, V lost 6 bases, and 4 bases had no gene match. The CDR3 sequence is 13 residues long.

The V gene is TRBV28, the J gene TRBJ2-7; D unresolved. CDR3 length: 11 residues. Germline V gene data show CDR1 as MDHEN and CDR2 as SYDVKM. V dropped 7 bases and J dropped 1 base, with 5 bases sitting between them. CDR3 in amino acids: CASTQSYEQYF. In DNA, the CDR3 is TGTGCCAGCACCCAGTCCTACGAGCAGTACTTC.

This clonotype has only a few counts. The chain couples TRBV29-1 to TRBJ1-2; D not resolved. V lost 4 bases, J lost 2 bases, and 8 bases lay in between. Germline CDR1 SQVTM, CDR2 ANQGSEA. CDR3 length: 12 residues. For the CDR3, the DNA is TGCAGCGTTGGTGGGTTGAACTATGGCTACACCTTC. It encodes CSVGGLNYGYTF.

This clonotype showed up just a few times. The rearrangement joins TRBV10-1 to TRBJ2-7; D is undetermined. TRBJ2-5 explains the end of the DNA better; the J call may be wrong. Germline V gene sequence: CDR1 WNHNN, CDR2 SYGVQD (reference sequence). The CDR3 has 13 amino acids. The CDR3 coding sequence is TGCGCCAGCAGTGAGTTTTTGGGAGAGACCCAGTACTTC. Protein: CASSEFLGETQYF.

This clonotype was observed a few times. The rearrangement joins TRBV4-2 to TRBJ2-7; D may correspond to TRBD1 or TRBD2 (5 bases each). Germline V gene sequence: CDR1 LGHNA, CDR2 YNFKEQ. V shed 1 base and J shed 5 bases, with 9 bases lying between them. The CDR3 length is 13 residues. The CDR3 bases are TGTGCCAGCAGCCAAGTCGTGGGGGACGAGCAGTACTTC. Protein sequence: CASSQVVGDEQYF.

The chain links TRBV7-9 to TRBJ1-4; D is undetermined. Germline V gives CDR1 SEHNR, CDR2 FQNEAQ (reference sequence). Trimming removed 2 bases at V and 11 bases at J, with 15 bases between. The CDR3 length is 14 residues. The CDR3 reads CASSLPVPLGKLFF. The CDR3 DNA reads TGTGCCAGCAGCTTACCGGTCCCTTTGGGGAAACTGTTTTTT.

The chain combines TRBV6-1 with TRBJ1-5, with D possibly being TRBD1 (6 bases). Trimming pared 2 bases from V and 9 bases from J, leaving 23 bases between. The CDR3 has 17 residues. The germline V gene has CDR1 MNHNS and CDR2 SASEGT. The CDR3 sequence: CASSERGEGAGFRPQHF. The CDR3, as DNA: TGTGCCAGCAGTGAAAGGGGGGAAGGGGCAGGGTTCCGGCCCCAGCATTTT.

The chain recombines TRBV7-3 with TRBJ2-1; 9 nucleotides line up with TRBD2. Trimming removed 2 bases from V and 5 bases from J; junction bases left unmatched: 4. CDR3 length: 15 residues. In germline, CDR1 is SGHTA, CDR2 FQGTGA. The CDR3, as DNA: TGTGCCAGCAGCTTACTAGCGGGACCCGACAATGAGCAGTTCTTC. Its protein is CASSLLAGPDNEQFF.